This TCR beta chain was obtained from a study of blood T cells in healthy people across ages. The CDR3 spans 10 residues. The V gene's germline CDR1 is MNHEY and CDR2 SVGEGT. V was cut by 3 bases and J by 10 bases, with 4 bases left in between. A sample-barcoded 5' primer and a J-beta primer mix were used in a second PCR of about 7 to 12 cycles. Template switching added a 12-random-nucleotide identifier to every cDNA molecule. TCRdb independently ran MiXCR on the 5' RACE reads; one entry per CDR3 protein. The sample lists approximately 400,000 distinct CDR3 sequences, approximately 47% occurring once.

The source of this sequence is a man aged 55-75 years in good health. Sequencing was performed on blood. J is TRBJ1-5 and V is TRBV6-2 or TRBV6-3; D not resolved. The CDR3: CASSYNPQHF. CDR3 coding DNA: TGTGCCAGCAGTTATAATCCCCAGCATTTT.